The 18 T cell receptor beta chains below all came from one sample that was sequenced in a study of CD8 T cells in ankylosing spondylitis. A single record per CDR3 protein comes from TCRdb applying MiXCR to the 5' RACE reads. The profile shows about 130,000 distinct CDR3 sequences, more than 5.5% of them singletons. Sequencing input: blood, either unsorted or a sorted T cell fraction (not recorded which). The receptors were gathered from a female donor with ankylosing spondylitis or in good health (not recorded which).

This clonotype was counted at least ten times. V is TRBV12-3 or TRBV12-4 and J is TRBJ2-7; possibly TRBD2 for D (6 bases). The CDR3 loop spans 12 amino acids. Trimming cost V 2 bases and J 5 bases, with 7 bases left between them. The DNA for the CDR3 is TGTGCCAGCAGTTTACGGGGGAACGAGCAGTACTTC. Protein sequence: CASSLRGNEQYF.

This rearrangement joins TRBV6-1 to TRBJ2-2; no clear D gene. This CDR3 spans 14 amino acids. Trimming took off 4 bases at V and 5 bases at J, with 11 bases between the two ends. Germline CDR1 MNHNS, CDR2 SASEGT. The CDR3 loop reads CASSGLGVTGELFF. CDR3 in DNA: TGTGCCAGCAGTGGATTAGGTGTTACCGGGGAGCTGTTTTTT.

In this sample, this clonotype turned up many times. CDR3 amino acids: CASSSTTGPFLFFF. CDR3 DNA sequence: TGTGCCAGCAGCTCTACGACAGGGCCATTCCTGTTTTTTTTT. V is TRBV7-2 and J is TRBJ1-4; 7 nucleotides align to TRBD1. The length of the CDR3 is 14 residues. CDR1 is SGHTA, CDR2 FQGNSA, per germline. V lost 4 bases to trimming and J lost 17 bases; unmatched junction nucleotides: 16.

The table lists this clonotype with many counts. V gene TRBV10-2 combines with J gene TRBJ2-5; no firm D call. This CDR3 has 12 residues. Germline CDR1 reads WSHSY; CDR2 reads SAAADI. The V and J ends lost 0 bases and 10 bases respectively, with 9 bases between them. CDR3 DNA: TGCGCCAGCAGTGAGTCGACGGTGAACCAGTACTTC. Translation: CASSESTVNQYF.

This clonotype was seen ten or more times. At one boundary the junction diverges from the germline segment, which might be a read error. The J gene is TRBJ2-7, the V gene TRBV7-7; either TRBD1 or TRBD2 may supply D (5 bases each). The CDR3 covers 13 residues. CDR1 is SSHAT and CDR2 is FNYEAQ in the germline V gene (reference sequence). The CDR3 DNA sequence: TGTGCTAGCAGCTTAGCGAAGGGGTACGAGCAGTACTTC. It yields the protein CASSLAKGYEQYF. Filled out from reference TRBV7-7 and TRBJ2-7, the complete variable domain reads GAGVSQSPRYKVTKRGQDVTLRCDPISSHATLYWYQQALGQGPEFLTYFNYEAQPDKSGLPSDRFSAERPEGSISTLTIQRTEQRDSAMYRCASSLAKGYEQYFGPGTRLTVT.

This clonotype was counted many times. The chain carries TRBV5-1 and TRBJ2-2; D is uncertain. The CDR3 totals 15 residues. Per germline, CDR1 SGHRS and CDR2 YFSETQ. Trimming pared 0 bases from V and 6 bases from J, leaving 12 bases between. CDR3 sequence reads: CASSLDSRRAGELFF. CDR3 nucleotide sequence: TGCGCCAGCAGCTTGGACAGCCGGAGAGCCGGGGAGCTGTTTTTT.

This clonotype was seen many times. This sequence joins TRBV13 and TRBJ2-7; D possibly matches TRBD1 or TRBD2 (5 bases each). The ends were cut back, 0 bases at V and 5 bases at J, with 14 bases in the middle. The CDR3 has 15 amino acids. Germline CDR1 PRHDT, CDR2 FYEKMQ (reference sequence). The CDR3 protein is CASSLGRGRIHEQYF. For the CDR3, the DNA is TGTGCCAGCAGCTTAGGGAGGGGCAGGATCCACGAGCAGTACTTC.

This clonotype was seen at least ten times. The germline gene is not matched at one end of the junction; a read error may be the cause. The chain combines TRBV5-1 with TRBJ1-2, with 7 bases that match TRBD1. This CDR3 is built from 13 residues. Germline CDR1 SGHRS, CDR2 YFSETQ. CDR3 sequence: CASSLDRDYGYTF. The DNA of the CDR3 is TGTGCCAGCAGCCTAGACAGGGACTATGGCTACACCTTC.

This clonotype has ten or more counts. CDR3 coding DNA: TGTGCCAGCAGCTGGGGACAGCCTAATGAAAAACTGTTTTTT. Its protein is CASSWGQPNEKLFF. This chain connects TRBV7-9 to TRBJ1-4, with 7 bases matching TRBD1. CDR3 length: 14 amino acids. Unmatched junction bases numbered 2, after V lost 4 bases and J lost 3 bases. The germline V gene has CDR1 SEHNR and CDR2 FQNEAQ (reference sequence).

This clonotype was observed at least ten times. The chain carries TRBV27 and TRBJ1-1; the match to TRBD1 covers 9 bases. The germline V gene has CDR1 MNHEY and CDR2 SMNVEV (reference sequence). This CDR3 is 12 amino acids long. Germline trimming cut 6 bases from V and 8 bases from J; bases unmatched to any gene: 4. The CDR3 spells CASRQGALEAFF. The DNA of the CDR3 is TGTGCCAGCAGACAGGGGGCTCTGGAAGCTTTCTTT.

This clonotype was recorded at least ten times. The rearrangement joins TRBV12-3 or TRBV12-4 to TRBJ2-1, with 7 nucleotides matching TRBD1. The CDR3 is made up of 15 amino acids. Trimming cost V 5 bases and J 2 bases; bases outside gene matches: 6. In nucleotides, the CDR3 is TGTGCCAGCAGTCCTCGACAGGGTACCTACAATGAGCAGTTCTTC. It codes for CASSPRQGTYNEQFF.

This clonotype was seen at least ten times. The chain is built from TRBV27 and TRBJ2-7; D call uncertain. The CDR3 is made up of 13 amino acids. Germline V gene lookup returns CDR1 MNHEY and CDR2 SMNVEV (reference sequence). The V end lost 0 bases, the J end lost 3 bases, and 6 bases lay between the germline ends. CDR3 residues: CASSLSPLYEQYF. The CDR3 bases are TGTGCCAGCAGTTTATCGCCTCTCTACGAGCAGTACTTC.

This clonotype was seen many times. The rearrangement links TRBV20-1 to TRBJ2-7; TRBD1 agrees at 9 bases. Germline V gene data show CDR1 as DFQATT and CDR2 as SNEGSKA (reference sequence). J lost 3 bases, V lost 6 bases, and 6 bases had no gene match. This CDR3 comprises 13 residues. The CDR3 coding sequence is TGCAGTGCCCCGGGACAGGGTGTCTACGAGCAGTACTTC. Translating it yields CSAPGQGVYEQYF.

This clonotype was found many times. The chain combines TRBV12-3 or TRBV12-4 with TRBJ1-1; a possible D gene is TRBD1 (6 bases). This CDR3 has 12 residues. Trimming took 5 bases from V and 8 from J, leaving 12 bases between them. The CDR3 loop reads CASSPDSTEAFF. The CDR3 DNA reads as TGTGCCAGCAGTCCGGACAGCACCGAAGCTTTCTTT.

The rearrangement uses TRBV7-9 and TRBJ1-1; possibly TRBD1 for D (5 bases). The CDR3 contains 16 residues. With 5 bases removed from V and 1 base from J, the gap between germline ends came to 17 bases. Germline V gives CDR1 SEHNR, CDR2 FQNEAQ (reference sequence). The CDR3 sequence is CASSPRGAGPNTEAFF. The CDR3 DNA reads as TGTGCCAGCAGCCCCCGAGGGGCCGGACCGAACACTGAAGCTTTCTTT.

This clonotype was observed many times. This chain joins TRBV3-1 and TRBJ2-5, with D hard to call. V shed 0 bases and J shed 2 bases, with 7 bases lying between them. The CDR3 sequence is 14 residues long. Germline CDR1 LGHDT, CDR2 YNNKEL (reference sequence). CDR3 residues: CASSQDPVQETQYF. CDR3 nucleotide sequence: TGTGCCAGCAGCCAAGATCCAGTACAAGAGACCCAGTACTTC.

This clonotype has a count of ten or more. CDR3 loop: CASSQVDLFSYNSPLHF. The DNA for the CDR3 is TGCGCCAGCAGCCAAGTTGACCTCTTCTCCTATAATTCACCCCTCCACTTT. This chain uses TRBV4-1 with TRBJ1-6; D is unclear. Germline V gene data show CDR1 as MGHRA and CDR2 as YSYEKL. Trimming shortened V by 1 base and J by 0 bases, and 10 bases separated the two germline ends. The length of the CDR3 is 17 residues.

This clonotype was found a few times. The chain couples TRBV20-1 to TRBJ2-7; D remains ambiguous. V lost 3 bases and J lost 6, with 6 bases in between. The germline V gene has CDR1 DFQATT and CDR2 SNEGSKA (reference sequence). The CDR3 length is 10 residues. The DNA for the CDR3 is TGCAGTGCTAGTAAATCCGAGCAGTACTTC. Translating it yields CSASKSEQYF.